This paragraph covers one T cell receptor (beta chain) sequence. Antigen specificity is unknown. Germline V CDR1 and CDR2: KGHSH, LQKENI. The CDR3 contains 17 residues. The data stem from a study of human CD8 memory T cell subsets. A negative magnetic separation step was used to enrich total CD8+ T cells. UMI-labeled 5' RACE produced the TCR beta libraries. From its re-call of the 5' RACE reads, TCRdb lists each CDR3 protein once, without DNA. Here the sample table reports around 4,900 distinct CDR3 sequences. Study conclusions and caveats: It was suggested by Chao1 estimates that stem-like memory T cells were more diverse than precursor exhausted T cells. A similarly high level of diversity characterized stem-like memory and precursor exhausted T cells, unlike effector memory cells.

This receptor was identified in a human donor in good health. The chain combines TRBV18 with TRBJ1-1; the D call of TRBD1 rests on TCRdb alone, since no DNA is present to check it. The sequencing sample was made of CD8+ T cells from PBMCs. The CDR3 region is CASSPRRLGTGWTEAFF.